The clone carrying this T cell receptor beta chain was seen many times. The method for making cDNA was 5'RACE, and it used 10-nucleotide random UMIs. Every sequencing run generated in excess of 190 million TCR-beta sequences. These sequences covered 15-18 subjects. TCRdb ran MiXCR on the 5' RACE reads and lists one entry per CDR3 protein. The data show more than 45,000 distinct CDR3 sequences, 3% to 4% seen once. This sample is part of a study of neurological immune-mediated disorders. The sequence was obtained from a man aged 35-49 years with multiple sclerosis. The sequencing input was PBMCs.

CDR3 sequence reads: CASTDGRDLSETQYF. Written as DNA, the CDR3 is TGTGCCAGTACAGACGGCAGGGACCTCTCAGAGACCCAGTACTTC. This rearrangement joins TRBV19 to TRBJ2-5; D possibly uses TRBD1 or TRBD2 (5 bases each). V lost 7 bases and J lost 4, with 19 bases in between. Looked up from germline, CDR1 is LNHDA and CDR2 is SQIVND (reference sequence). CDR3 length: 15 amino acids.